The 9 T cell receptor beta chains reported below all come from one sample, sequenced in a study of Graves' ophthalmopathy and Graves' hyperthyroidism. Transcripts of RNA were the source for amplifying TCR beta CDR3 regions. First-round RT-PCR relied on HTBI primers, and a second-round multiplex PCR came next. TCRdb used MiXCR to reprocess the multiplex PCR reads, holding one entry per CDR3 protein. Among about 550,000 distinct CDR3 sequences, 39% were seen once, and the ten largest hold about 4.1%. Specimen: peripheral blood or thyroid tissue (not recorded which). These receptors were taken from an adult man with Graves' hyperthyroidism.

This clonotype appeared many times. The V gene is TRBV7-6, the J gene TRBJ1-4, with no clear D. Germline CDR1 is SGHVS and CDR2 is FNYEAQ. Between the trimmed V and J ends, which lost 1 base and 0 bases, there was a span of 21 bases. The CDR3 runs to 20 residues. The CDR3 bases are TGTGCCAGCAGCTTAGGACAAGCAGGCCCCGTACCGTCAACTAATGAAAAACTGTTTTTT. Its translation is CASSLGQAGPVPSTNEKLFF.

As regards this clonotype: It may be a read error: a sequence one base away is much more abundant. The CDR3 end shows no conserved phenylalanine or tryptophan, and so a read error is likely. The chain carries TRBV7-9 and TRBJ2-7, with D possibly matching TRBD1 (7 bases). Trimming shortened V by 3 bases and J by 3 bases, and 15 bases separated the two germline ends. This CDR3 has 15 residues. Germline CDR1 is SEHNR and CDR2 is FQNEAQ (reference sequence). The CDR3 region is CASSFGGGMDYEQYL. The CDR3 DNA reads TGTGCCAGCAGCTTTGGAGGGGGCATGGACTACGAGCAGTACTTG.

There are many counts of this clonotype. This chain links TRBV10-3 with TRBJ1-1, with D perhaps TRBD1 (6 bases). V lost 8 bases and J 1 base, leaving 14 bases between the germline ends. Germline V gene lookup returns CDR1 ENHRY and CDR2 SYGVKD. The CDR3 has 14 residues. For the CDR3, the DNA is TGTGCCATCGCGGGGACACCTCCGAACACTGAAGCTTTCTTT. Protein product: CAIAGTPPNTEAFF.

The chain combines TRBV7-9 with TRBJ2-7; 14 nucleotides agree with TRBD2. Germline CDR1 is SEHNR and CDR2 is FQNEAQ (reference sequence). Germline trimming cut 1 base from V and 7 bases from J; bases unmatched to any gene: 9. The CDR3 has 17 residues. CDR3 nucleotide sequence: TGTGCCAGCAGCTTAGGTGGGGGACTAGCGGGGGAGGATGAGCAGTACTTC. Protein: CASSLGGGLAGEDEQYF.

In this sample, this clonotype turned up a few times. This chain connects TRBV12-3 or TRBV12-4 to TRBJ1-2; TRBD1 is a possible D gene (5 bases). The CDR3 sequence is 14 residues long. V lost 7 bases and J lost 3, with 15 bases in between. The CDR3 DNA follows: TGTGCCAGCACCCCCGGAGGGGAAGACTATGGCTACACCTTC. This sequence encodes CASTPGGEDYGYTF.

This clonotype was recorded many times. The rearrangement uses TRBV10-3 and TRBJ2-2, with TRBD1 matching 7 bases. This CDR3 region has 17 residues. V was pared by 2 bases and J by 7 bases, with 13 bases of the junction left unmatched. Germline values: CDR1 ENHRY, CDR2 SYGVKD. The CDR3 bases are TGTGCCATCAGTGAGACTACGACCGACAGGGCTAACGGGGAGCTGTTTTTT. Protein sequence: CAISETTTDRANGELFF.

This clonotype was counted at least ten times. V gene TRBV9 combines with J gene TRBJ1-1, with 8 nucleotides matching TRBD1. The CDR3 contains 15 residues. CDR1 SGDLS and CDR2 YYNGEE come from the germline V gene. Unmatched junction bases numbered 11, after V lost 3 bases and J lost 7 bases. This CDR3 reads CASSAQAGQGIEAFF. The CDR3 DNA follows: TGTGCCAGCAGCGCCCAGGCCGGACAGGGCATTGAAGCTTTCTTT.

This clonotype was detected many times. The CDR3 loop reads CASSFAQGSGYTF. CDR3 nucleotide sequence: TGTGCCAGCAGTTTCGCACAGGGTAGTGGCTACACCTTC. The chain couples TRBV6-5 to TRBJ1-2; D perhaps matches TRBD1 (6 bases). Germline assignment: CDR1 MNHEY and CDR2 SVGAGI. Deletions cut 4 bases from V and 7 bases from J, with 13 bases between. The CDR3 has 13 residues.

The rearrangement links TRBV29-1 to TRBJ2-7, with 10 bases aligning to TRBD1. The germline V gene has CDR1 SQVTM and CDR2 ANQGSEA. This CDR3 is built from 13 residues. This CDR3 reads CSAIATGGNEQYF. CDR3 DNA: TGCAGTGCTATCGCGACAGGGGGCAACGAGCAGTACTTC.